This entry concerns a single TCR beta chain. Its matching antigen is unknown. The data were taken from a study of cytomegalovirus exposure and HLA in healthy donors. General study results and limits: In a later analysis, V- and J-gene trimming of beta chains associated with a DCLRE1C missense variant, replicated independently. Listed as cytomegalovirus-associated were around 160 TCR beta chains.

Germline loops: CDR1 SGHRS, CDR2 YFSETQ. V gave up 4 bases and J gave up 4 bases, with 12 bases separating them. CDR3 size: 14 residues. Primers: 60 Vbeta forward and 13 Jbeta reverse. Produced via immunoSEQ multiplex PCR; TCRdb's table is partial and in-frame only. The sample shows approximately 130,000 clones, 65% to 90% of them seen only once. V usage is TRBV5-1 and J usage is TRBJ2-1; D may be TRBD1 (6 bases). The TCR was taken from a middle-aged man in good health and CMV-seronegative. Material for sequencing was PBMCs. The CDR3 nucleotides read TGCGCCAGCAGCCCTTTGACAGGTTACAATGAGCAGTTCTTC. It specifies CASSPLTGYNEQFF. Complete variable domain (other parts from reference TRBV5-1 and TRBJ2-1): KAGVTQTPRYLIKTRGQQVTLSCSPISGHRSVSWYQQTPGQGLQFLFEYFSETQRNKGNFPGRFSGRQFSNSRSEMNVSTLELGDSALYLCASSPLTGYNEQFFGPGTRLTVL.